Each of the 17 T cell receptor beta chains below was sequenced from the same sample in a study of identical twins. TCRdb ran MiXCR on the 5' RACE reads and lists one entry per CDR3 protein. The table shows under 1 million distinct CDR3 sequences, with more than 9% occurring only once. The sample was also linked to a second study, of yellow fever vaccine responses in identical twins.

Sequenced: PBMCs. The receptors shown here come from a woman aged 18-30 years in good health.

This clonotype was detected only a few times. V is TRBV12-3 or TRBV12-4 and J is TRBJ1-3, with TRBD1 matching 8 bases. Trimming at V came to 6 bases and at J to 5 bases, leaving 9 bases not matched to a gene. The CDR3 consists of 15 residues. CDR3 amino acids: CASSADRGGRNTIYF. CDR3 DNA sequence: TGTGCCAGCAGCGCAGACAGGGGTGGAAGAAACACCATATATTTT.

This clonotype was seen more than once but under ten times. The chain recombines TRBV28 with TRBJ2-7, with 8 nucleotides matching TRBD1. CDR1 is MDHEN and CDR2 is SYDVKM in the germline V gene. The CDR3 has 13 amino acids. The V and J ends lost 7 bases and 3 bases, in that order; junction bases with no gene match: 5. The CDR3 region is CASTGQGGYEQYF. CDR3 DNA: TGTGCCAGCACTGGACAGGGCGGCTACGAGCAGTACTTC.

This chain connects TRBV20-1 to TRBJ2-2; 14 bases match TRBD2. V lost 5 bases, J lost 4 bases, and 6 bases stayed unmatched. This CDR3 region has 16 residues. Looked up from germline, CDR1 is DFQATT and CDR2 is SNEGSKA (reference sequence). The CDR3 spells CSARLAGGPGTGELFF. The CDR3 region has the DNA TGCAGTGCTCGACTAGCGGGAGGGCCTGGCACCGGGGAGCTGTTTTTT.

The chain carries TRBV20-1 and TRBJ2-3, with a possible D match to TRBD2 (5 bases). CDR1 DFQATT and CDR2 SNEGSKA come from the germline V gene (reference sequence). This CDR3 has 12 residues. V lost 5 bases and J lost 4, with 10 bases in between. CDR3 protein: CSAPRGADTQYF. In nucleotides, the CDR3 is TGCAGTGCTCCACGGGGAGCAGATACGCAGTATTTT.

This clonotype has ten or more counts. The chain links TRBV4-1 to TRBJ2-1; 10 bases align to TRBD2. The V and J ends lost 1 base and 4 bases, in that order; junction bases with no gene match: 4. Germline CDR1 and CDR2: MGHRA and YSYEKL. This CDR3 has 16 residues. CDR3 residues: CASSQGWTSGYNEQFF. The CDR3 DNA sequence: TGCGCCAGCAGCCAAGGTTGGACTAGCGGATACAATGAGCAGTTCTTC.

This clonotype has only a few counts. The rearrangement links TRBV7-3 to TRBJ2-1, with D tentatively TRBD1 or TRBD2 (5 bases each). This CDR3 contains 13 residues. The germline CDR1 and CDR2 sequences are SGHTA and FQGTGA. V was clipped by 8 bases and J by 1 base, with 9 bases between them. The CDR3: CASGTPSYNEQFF. The CDR3 nucleotides are TGTGCCAGCGGGACCCCGTCCTACAATGAGCAGTTCTTC. Based on the CDR3 plus reference TRBV7-3 and TRBJ2-1, the full variable domain is GAGVSQTPSNKVTEKGKYVELRCDPISGHTALYWYRQSLGQGPEFLIYFQGTGAADDSGLPNDRFFAVRPEGSVSTLKIQRTERGDSAVYLCASGTPSYNEQFFGPGTRLTVL.

This clonotype was counted a single time. The V and J genes are TRBV28 and TRBJ1-2; 7 bases are shared with TRBD1. This CDR3 contains 15 residues. Germline V gene sequence: CDR1 MDHEN, CDR2 SYDVKM. Trimming took 6 bases from V and 4 from J; bases not matched to a gene: 11. The chain's CDR3 is CASRPWDSEFYGYTF. The DNA of the CDR3 is TGTGCCAGCAGGCCCTGGGACAGCGAATTCTATGGCTACACCTTC.

This clonotype occurred once. At one of its ends the junction is not consistent with the germline gene, which may arise from a read error. The chain carries TRBV20-1 and TRBJ2-1, with 10 bases that match TRBD1. Germline V gives CDR1 DFQATT, CDR2 SNEGSKA (reference sequence). The CDR3 totals 16 residues. The CDR3 sequence: CCASAPGQGTYNEQFF. The CDR3 DNA reads TGCTGTGCTAGCGCTCCGGGACAGGGGACCTACAATGAGCAGTTCTTC.

This clonotype was counted only a few times. J is TRBJ2-5 and V is TRBV9; 13 nucleotides agree with TRBD2. CDR3 length: 16 amino acids. Trimming removed 3 bases from V and 6 bases from J; junction bases left unmatched: 8. Looked up from germline, CDR1 is SGDLS and CDR2 is YYNGEE. The DNA of the CDR3 is TGTGCCAGCAGCGCATCCGGGACTAGCGGGGTACAGACCCAGTACTTC. Translation gives CASSASGTSGVQTQYF.

The CDR3 region has the DNA TGTGCCAGCAGTGAAGTGGGGACAGGGGCGAGAGATACGCAGTATTTT. Translation gives CASSEVGTGARDTQYF. V is TRBV2 and J is TRBJ2-3; 10 bases align to TRBD1. Germline assignment: CDR1 SNHLY and CDR2 FYNNEI. This CDR3 has 16 residues. Unmatched junction bases numbered 6, after V lost 1 base and J lost 5 bases.

This clonotype was recorded only once. The chain combines TRBV2 with TRBJ1-2; D unresolved. The CDR3 totals 14 residues. CDR1 SNHLY and CDR2 FYNNEI come from the germline V gene. V was clipped by 0 bases and J by 10 bases, with 15 bases between them. CDR3 sequence reads: CASSEAAGFRSYTF. CDR3 nucleotides: TGTGCCAGCAGTGAAGCGGCCGGGTTTCGGTCCTACACCTTC.

The chain links TRBV20-1 to TRBJ2-3; D assignment may be TRBD1 or TRBD2 (5 bases each). Germline V CDR1 and CDR2: DFQATT, SNEGSKA (reference sequence). The V end was cut by 4 bases, the J end by 0 bases, with 23 bases between. The CDR3 runs 18 residues. This CDR3 reads CSATFYYTRDLSTDTQYF. Here the CDR3 DNA reads TGCAGTGCTACATTCTACTACACTCGGGACCTCAGCACAGATACGCAGTATTTT.

This clonotype was counted only a few times. The rearrangement links TRBV7-2 to TRBJ2-7; possible D gene TRBD2, 6 bases. The germline V and J ends were trimmed by 5 bases and 4 bases, with 12 bases remaining between them. CDR1 and CDR2 (germline): SGHTA, FQGNSA. CDR3 size: 13 residues. The CDR3 region is CASSLEGAYEQYV. CDR3 sequence (DNA): TGTGCCAGCAGCCTGGAGGGAGCTTACGAGCAGTACGTC.

In this sample, this clonotype turned up a few times. V usage is TRBV6-1 and J usage is TRBJ1-2; TRBD1 aligns across 9 bases. The CDR3 totals 15 residues. Germline V gives CDR1 MNHNS, CDR2 SASEGT. After removal of 1 base from V and 7 bases from J, the junction contained 7 bases not matched to a gene. CDR3 amino acids: CASSEGTGEVGGYTF. DNA for the CDR3: TGTGCCAGCAGTGAAGGGACAGGGGAGGTCGGTGGCTACACCTTC.

A few counts support this clonotype. The V gene is TRBV28, the J gene TRBJ2-7; 8 bases align to TRBD2. The V segment lost 4 bases and the J segment 0 bases; nucleotides outside the gene matches: 5. Germline V gene data show CDR1 as MDHEN and CDR2 as SYDVKM. The CDR3 length is 15 residues. As DNA, the CDR3 is TGTGCCAGCAGTTCCCTTAGCGGGGCCTCCTACGAGCAGTACTTC. Protein sequence: CASSSLSGASYEQYF.

This clonotype was detected only a few times. The chain employs TRBV12-3 or TRBV12-4 and TRBJ2-3; the match to TRBD1 covers 9 bases. The J segment lost 7 bases and the V segment lost 5 bases, leaving 10 bases of the junction unmatched. The CDR3 extends over 15 amino acids. The CDR3 is CASSPPGQGVNTQYF. The CDR3 DNA reads TGTGCCAGCAGTCCACCGGGACAGGGAGTAAATACGCAGTATTTT.

V is TRBV4-1 and J is TRBJ2-7, with D possibly matching TRBD1 (6 bases). The CDR3 covers 13 residues. From germline, CDR1 is MGHRA and CDR2 YSYEKL. The V end lost 3 bases, the J end lost 4 bases, and 10 bases lay between the germline ends. CDR3 in amino acids: CASSQRQEYEQYF. CDR3 bases: TGCGCCAGCAGCCAGCGACAGGAATACGAGCAGTACTTC.